These T cell receptor beta chains were read from a single sample in a study of blood T cell repertoires in COVID-19. This table comes from immunoSEQ multiplex PCR, and its TCRdb copy is limited to in-frame clones, with some not included. The repertoire holds 84,000 or so clones, with 70% to 90% as singletons. Sequenced material: peripheral blood. The source of these receptors is a woman aged 80 or over with acute or convalescent COVID-19. Each CDR3 is given with its conserved first and last residue.

>TRBV7-2
CASSSPGGSGANVLTF
>TRBV2
CASRAPGHLETEAFF
>TRBV27
CASSLGGVGNTIYF
>TRBV9
CASSVEERGGTDTQYF
>TRBV5-4
CASSPGLAGYTDTQYF
>TRBV4-3
CASSHERNYGYTF
>TRBV18
CASSPRHSNEQYF
>TRBV5-1
CASGPGLAGGSGETQYF
>TRBV19
CASSIERGGLAAKNIQYF
>TRBV5-6
CASSLGGPDTQYF
>TRBV24-1
CATSDSGRGDGYTF
>TRBV3-1/TRBV3-2
CASSQPRSADTGELFF
>TRBV18
CASSPAGTGSGSNQPQHF
>TRBV7-3
CASSLMAGNTEAFF
>TRBV11-2
CASSLGQSGTFYGYTF
>TRBV5-1
CASSVGVLNTEAFF
>TRBV28
CASSSAEGGGLSNQPQHF